A single sample is the source of the 25 T cell receptor beta chains below, sequenced in a study of control samples from healthy donors and cancer patients (dated by TCRdb to about 2020). The library was generated by the immunoSEQ multiplex PCR assay. TCRdb's version of the immuneACCESS table is confined to in-frame rearrangements and falls short of the full clone set. An unresolved V gene accounts for under half of the shortfall where checked; the remainder is of unknown origin. Recorded for this sample are roughly 150,000 clones; over 85% of them occurred a single time. 2% to 2.5% of the sample lies in the top ten. Material: blood. These receptor sequences come from a man aged 50-60 years in good health.

The rearrangement joins TRBV5-1 to TRBJ2-7; the match to TRBD1 covers 11 bases. The V segment lost 0 bases and the J segment 7 bases; nucleotides outside the gene matches: 6. The CDR3 extends over 15 amino acids. CDR1 is SGHRS and CDR2 is YFSETQ in the germline V gene. The CDR3 DNA follows: TGCGCCAGCAGCTTGGAAGGGGGACAGGGGGGGGAGCAGTACTTC. Protein product: CASSLEGGQGGEQYF.

The table lists this clone with a count of one. The V call is TRBV6-5, the J call TRBJ1-1; no clear D. Per germline, CDR1 MNHEY and CDR2 SVGAGI. CDR3 size: 11 residues. V gave up 7 bases and J gave up 0 bases, with 3 bases separating them. The CDR3 loop reads CASNLNTEAFF. CDR3 DNA: TGTGCCAGCAATTTGAACACTGAAGCTTTCTTT.

The chain has TRBV28 and TRBJ2-7, with a tentative D call TRBD2 (6 bases). Germline CDR1 reads MDHEN; CDR2 reads SYDVKM. The length of the CDR3 is 14 residues. The V end lost 7 bases, the J end lost 4 bases, and 17 bases lay between the germline ends. CDR3 sequence: CASTTGTSLYEQYF. DNA for the CDR3: TGTGCCAGCACTACCGGGACTTCCCTTTACGAGCAGTACTTC.

The CDR3 region is CASSLTEGLATYNEQFF. CDR3 coding DNA: TGTGCCAGCAGCTTAACGGAGGGACTAGCGACCTACAATGAGCAGTTCTTC. This sequence joins TRBV7-3 and TRBJ2-1, with 10 bases fitting TRBD2. V was pared by 0 bases and J by 2 bases, with 4 bases of the junction left unmatched. The CDR3 is 17 amino acids. Germline CDR1 is SGHTA and CDR2 is FQGTGA.

V is TRBV5-1 and J is TRBJ2-1; the match to TRBD2 covers 7 bases. The CDR3 consists of 14 residues. CDR1 is SGHRS, CDR2 YFSETQ, per germline. The J segment lost 8 bases and the V segment lost 1 base, leaving 6 bases of the junction unmatched. The DNA for the CDR3 is TGCGCCAGCAGCTTGTGGGCGGGAGCCGATGAGCAGTTCTTC. Its protein is CASSLWAGADEQFF. Full variable domain (rest looked up from reference TRBV5-1 and TRBJ2-1): KAGVTQTPRYLIKTRGQQVTLSCSPISGHRSVSWYQQTPGQGLQFLFEYFSETQRNKGNFPGRFSGRQFSNSRSEMNVSTLELGDSALYLCASSLWAGADEQFFGPGTRLTVL.

This clone was seen only once. The chain joins TRBV30 to TRBJ1-1; 8 bases align to TRBD1. V lost 4 bases and J lost 2; bases outside the gene matches: 3. This CDR3 has 13 amino acids. CDR1 and CDR2 from the germline V gene are GTSNPN and SVGIG (reference sequence). The CDR3 is CAWTRGPNTEAFF. Here the CDR3 DNA reads TGTGCCTGGACCAGGGGGCCTAACACTGAAGCTTTCTTT. The variable domain in full, with the rest retrieved from reference TRBV30 and TRBJ1-1, is SQTIHQWPATLVQPVGSPLSLECTVEGTSNPNLYWYRQAAGRGLQLLFYSVGIGQISSEVPQNLSASRPQDRQFILSSKKLLLSDSGFYLCAWTRGPNTEAFFGQGTRLTVV.

The chain combines TRBV9 with TRBJ2-2; D is unclear. Germline V lookup: CDR1 SGDLS, CDR2 YYNGEE. The CDR3 consists of 16 residues. The V and J ends lost 4 bases and 0 bases respectively, with 13 bases between them. The CDR3 loop is CASSLEDRPNTGELFF. The DNA for the CDR3 is TGTGCCAGCAGCCTCGAAGACCGACCGAACACCGGGGAGCTGTTTTTT.

Note on this clone: Germline and junction disagree at one end, which may indicate a read error. The chain employs TRBV19 and TRBJ1-1; D is unclear. The CDR3 length is 12 residues. Germline CDR1 and CDR2: LNHDA and SQIVND (reference sequence). The CDR3 here is CASSIGREESDF. DNA of the CDR3: TGTGCCAGTAGTATCGGACGGGAAGAAAGCGACTTT.

This sequence joins TRBV4-1 and TRBJ1-4; D possibly corresponds to TRBD1 (5 bases). From germline, CDR1 is MGHRA and CDR2 YSYEKL. V was shortened by 1 base and J by 8 bases, with 17 bases between the two germline ends. This CDR3 has 16 residues. The CDR3 protein is CASSQASGGKGEKLFF. As DNA, the CDR3 is TGCGCCAGCAGCCAAGCGTCGGGAGGGAAGGGGGAAAAACTGTTTTTT.

This clone was detected a few times. This chain joins TRBV9 and TRBJ2-2, with D possibly called TRBD1 or TRBD2 (5 bases each). The germline V gene has CDR1 SGDLS and CDR2 YYNGEE. Trimming took off 3 bases at V and 6 bases at J, with 12 bases between the two ends. CDR3 length: 14 amino acids. CDR3 amino acids: CASSEQGTAGELFF. The CDR3 DNA sequence: TGTGCCAGCAGCGAACAAGGGACCGCCGGGGAGCTGTTTTTT.

The J gene is TRBJ1-3, the V gene TRBV27; 7 nucleotides align to TRBD1. The CDR3 extends over 13 amino acids. V shed 6 bases and J 4 bases; nucleotides not matched to a gene: 3. Germline loops: CDR1 MNHEY, CDR2 SMNVEV (reference sequence). The CDR3 DNA is TGTGCCAGCAGCACGGACAGGGGAAACACCATATATTTT. It is translated as CASSTDRGNTIYF.

The rearrangement uses TRBV6-2 or TRBV6-3 and TRBJ2-1, with 10 bases matching TRBD2. V was pared by 2 bases and J by 1 base, with 8 bases of the junction left unmatched. The CDR3 is 18 residues long. From germline, CDR1 is MNHEY and CDR2 SVGEGT. CDR3 nucleotide sequence: TGTGCCAGCAGTTACGCGCTAGCGGGAGCAGGTTCCTACAATGAGCAGTTCTTC. Protein product: CASSYALAGAGSYNEQFF.

This clone is a singleton in its sample. The V gene is TRBV4-2, the J gene TRBJ1-6; tentatively, D is TRBD1 (6 bases). This CDR3 region has 14 residues. Trimming shortened V by 0 bases and J by 8 bases, and 8 bases separated the two germline ends. Germline lookup yields CDR1 LGHNA and CDR2 YNFKEQ. The DNA for the CDR3 is TGTGCCAGCAGCCAAGAAAGGGGGGATTCACCCCTCCACTTT. It specifies CASSQERGDSPLHF.

CDR3 DNA: TGTGCCAGCAGCTTAGGCGGACTAGCGGGAGGGGCAGATACGCAGTATTTT. This codes for CASSLGGLAGGADTQYF. The chain links TRBV13 to TRBJ2-3, with 15 positions matching TRBD2. Germline V gene lookup returns CDR1 PRHDT and CDR2 FYEKMQ (reference sequence). The CDR3 has 17 residues. Trimming removed 0 bases from V and 4 bases from J; junction bases left unmatched: 2.

This clone was seen only a few times. V gene TRBV19 combines with J gene TRBJ1-1; unclear D gene. Germline CDR1 reads LNHDA; CDR2 reads SQIVND (reference sequence). The CDR3 contains 14 residues. V was trimmed by 4 bases and J by 0 bases, leaving 9 bases between them. The CDR3 sequence: CASSRERMNTEAFF. The CDR3 DNA follows: TGTGCCAGTAGTAGGGAACGGATGAACACTGAAGCTTTCTTT.

This clone was observed once. The CDR3, as DNA: TGCGCCAGCAGCCAAGATCCCAGCCGGGAGCTGTTTTTT. Protein sequence: CASSQDPSRELFF. J is TRBJ2-2 and V is TRBV4-1, with unresolved D. This CDR3 contains 13 residues. V lost 0 bases to trimming and J lost 9 bases, with 8 bases between them. Germline V gene lookup returns CDR1 MGHRA and CDR2 YSYEKL.

This clone has just one count. The genes are TRBV5-1 and TRBJ2-5, with D possibly being TRBD2 (6 bases). Germline CDR1 and CDR2: SGHRS and YFSETQ. The CDR3 is 14 residues long. Between the trimmed V and J ends, which lost 0 bases and 5 bases, there was a span of 11 bases. The CDR3 coding sequence is TGCGCCAGCAGCTTGGCTAGCGTACGGGAGACCCAGTACTTC. Translation: CASSLASVRETQYF.

The chain carries TRBV2 and TRBJ2-7; unclear D gene. Germline CDR1 and CDR2: SNHLY and FYNNEI. This CDR3 has 15 amino acids. Trimming cost V 6 bases and J 0 bases, with 15 bases left between them. The CDR3 reads CASRARALNSYEQYF. The DNA of the CDR3 is TGTGCCAGCAGGGCACGGGCTCTGAACTCCTACGAGCAGTACTTC.

The chain combines TRBV5-4 with TRBJ2-1; TRBD2 aligns across 8 bases. CDR3 size: 15 residues. CDR1 and CDR2 from the germline V gene are SGHNT and YYREEE (reference sequence). Unmatched junction bases numbered 4, after V lost 0 bases and J lost 5 bases. CDR3: CASSLAGGLNNEQFF. DNA for the CDR3: TGTGCCAGCAGCTTGGCGGGAGGGCTCAACAATGAGCAGTTCTTC.

This rearrangement joins TRBV6-1 to TRBJ2-3; D uncertain. Germline V lookup: CDR1 MNHNS, CDR2 SASEGT. V shed 3 bases and J shed 0 bases, with 10 bases lying between them. CDR3 length equals 15 residues. Written as DNA, the CDR3 is TGTGCCAGCAGTGAGCGGTACCCTAGCACAGATACGCAGTATTTT. It codes for CASSERYPSTDTQYF.

V and J are TRBV19 and TRBJ1-6; 8 positions agree with TRBD1. Germline CDR1 and CDR2: LNHDA and SQIVND (reference sequence). CDR3 length equals 13 residues. Losses at the gene ends were 6 bases for V and 9 bases for J; bases not matched to a gene: 4. The CDR3 DNA sequence: TGTGCCAGTAGGGACAGGGTGGGTTCACCCCTCCACTTT. It specifies CASRDRVGSPLHF. The full variable domain, in which reference TRBV19 and TRBJ1-6 provide the parts outside the CDR3, is DGGITQSPKYLFRKEGQNVTLSCEQNLNHDAMYWYRQDPGQGLRLIYYSQIVNDFQKGDIAEGYSVSREKKESFPLTVTSAQKNPTAFYLCASRDRVGSPLHFGNGTRLTVT.

J is TRBJ2-2 and V is TRBV7-6; 9 positions agree with TRBD2. CDR1 and CDR2 from the germline V gene are SGHVS and FNYEAQ. This CDR3 spans 17 amino acids. The V gene end was trimmed by 0 bases and the J gene end by 5 bases; junction bases not matched to a gene: 7. CDR3: CASSLALAGRTTGELFF. Here the CDR3 DNA reads TGTGCCAGCAGCTTAGCGCTAGCGGGAAGGACAACCGGGGAGCTGTTTTTT.

This chain links TRBV28 with TRBJ2-7; 7 bases agree with TRBD1. This CDR3 spans 13 amino acids. From germline, CDR1 is MDHEN and CDR2 SYDVKM. V was clipped by 6 bases and J by 5 bases; unmatched bases: 7. The CDR3 spells CASRTRQGHEQYF. As DNA, the CDR3 is TGTGCCAGCAGAACCAGACAGGGCCACGAGCAGTACTTC.

V usage is TRBV30 and J usage is TRBJ2-1; TRBD2 agrees at 7 bases. Trimming cost V 5 bases and J 6 bases; bases outside gene matches: 10. This CDR3 has 14 amino acids. Germline V gene lookup returns CDR1 GTSNPN and CDR2 SVGIG (reference sequence). For the CDR3, the DNA is TGTGCCTGGGGTGCCCGCGGGAGTGGCAATGAGCAGTTCTTC. Translated: CAWGARGSGNEQFF.

The V call is TRBV3-1 (or the pseudogene TRBV3-2), the J call TRBJ2-1, with unresolved D. Trimming cost V 1 base and J 0 bases, with 16 bases left between them. This CDR3 comprises 18 residues. Looked up from germline, CDR1 is LGHDT and CDR2 is YNNKEL (reference sequence). CDR3 sequence (DNA): TGTGCCAGCAGCCAAGGGTCCCTGGCACTTCGCTCCTACAATGAGCAGTTCTTC. This sequence encodes CASSQGSLALRSYNEQFF.